This T cell receptor beta chain emerged from a study of cytomegalovirus exposure and HLA in healthy donors. Across the whole study: T cells numbering around 200 million yielded fewer than 140 million unique TCR beta sequences in an earlier analysis.

PCR primers comprised 60 Vbeta and 13 Jbeta primers. The repertoire was sequenced with immunoSEQ multiplex PCR; TCRdb's copy has only in-frame clones and lacks some. The sample lists about 150,000 clones, around four fifths occurring once. Donors in the study were healthy people who gave bone marrow. A remark on this clone: Antigen: not known.

Study-level findings and limits: Cytomegalovirus association was listed for 150 to 200 TCR beta chains. TCR beta V- and J-gene trimming was later associated with a missense DCLRE1C variant.

This CDR3 contains 13 residues. With 6 bases removed from V and 4 bases from J, the gap between germline ends came to 12 bases. Per germline, CDR1 MDHEN and CDR2 SYDVKM. The sample consisted of PBMCs. The chain links TRBV28 to TRBJ1-1; maybe TRBD1 (6 bases). The TCR was taken from a man aged 18 to 29 in good health and CMV-seronegative. The CDR3 region has the DNA TGTGCCAGCAGCAAGGGGGGGGCCACTGAAGCTTTCTTT. Protein: CASSKGGATEAFF.